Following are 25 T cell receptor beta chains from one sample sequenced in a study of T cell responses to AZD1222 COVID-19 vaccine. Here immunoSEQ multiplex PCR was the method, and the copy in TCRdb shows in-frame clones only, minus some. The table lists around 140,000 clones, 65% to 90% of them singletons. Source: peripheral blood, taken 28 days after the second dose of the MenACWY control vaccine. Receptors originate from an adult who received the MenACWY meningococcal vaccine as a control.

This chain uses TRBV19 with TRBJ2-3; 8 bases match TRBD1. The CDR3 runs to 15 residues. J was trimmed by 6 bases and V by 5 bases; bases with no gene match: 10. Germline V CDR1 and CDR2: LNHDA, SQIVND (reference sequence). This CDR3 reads CASSGRTGRTDTQYF. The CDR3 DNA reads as TGTGCCAGTAGTGGGAGGACAGGGAGGACGGATACGCAGTATTTT.

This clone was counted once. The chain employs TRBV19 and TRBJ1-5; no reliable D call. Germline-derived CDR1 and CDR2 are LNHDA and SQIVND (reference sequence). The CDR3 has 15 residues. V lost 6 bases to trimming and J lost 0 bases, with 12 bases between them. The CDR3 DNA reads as TGTGCCAGTAGAGGCATGGGGAATAGCAATCAGCCCCAGCATTTT. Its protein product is CASRGMGNSNQPQHF.

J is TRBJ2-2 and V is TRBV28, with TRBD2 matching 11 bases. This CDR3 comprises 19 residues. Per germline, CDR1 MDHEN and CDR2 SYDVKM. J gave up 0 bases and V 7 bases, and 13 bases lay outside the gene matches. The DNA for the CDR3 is TGTGCCAGCAAAGGAATGGCTAGCGGGGGGCCAACGAACACCGGGGAGCTGTTTTTT. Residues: CASKGMASGGPTNTGELFF. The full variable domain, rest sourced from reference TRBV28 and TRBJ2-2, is DVKVTQSSRYLVKRTGEKVFLECVQDMDHENMFWYRQDPGLGLRLIYFSYDVKMKEKGDIPEGYSVSREKKERFSLILESASTNQTSMYLCASKGMASGGPTNTGELFFGEGSRLTVL.

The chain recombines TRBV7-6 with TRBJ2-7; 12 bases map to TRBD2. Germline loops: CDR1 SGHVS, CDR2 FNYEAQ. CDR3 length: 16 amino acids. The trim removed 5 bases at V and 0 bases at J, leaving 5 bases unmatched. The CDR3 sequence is CASSPETSGSSYEQYF. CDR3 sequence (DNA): TGTGCCAGCAGCCCCGAGACTAGCGGGAGCTCCTACGAGCAGTACTTC. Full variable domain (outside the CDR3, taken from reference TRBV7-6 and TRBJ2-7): GAGVSQSPRYKVTKRGQDVALRCDPISGHVSLYWYRQALGQGPEFLTYFNYEAQQDKSGLPNDRFSAERPEGSISTLTIQRTEQRDSAMYRCASSPETSGSSYEQYFGPGTRLTVT.

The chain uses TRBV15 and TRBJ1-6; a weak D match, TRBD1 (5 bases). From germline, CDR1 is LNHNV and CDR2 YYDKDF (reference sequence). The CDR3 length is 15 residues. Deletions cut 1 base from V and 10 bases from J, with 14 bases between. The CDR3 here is CATSRGLEGPSPLHF. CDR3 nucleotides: TGTGCCACCAGCAGAGGCCTAGAGGGACCCTCACCCCTCCACTTT.

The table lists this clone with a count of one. This chain's CDR3 is CASSSLGQRGVEAFF. The CDR3 DNA follows: TGCGCCAGCAGCTCCTTGGGACAGCGAGGTGTCGAAGCTTTCTTT. V gene TRBV5-1 combines with J gene TRBJ1-1, with 7 positions matching TRBD1. Trimming took 3 bases from V and 8 from J; bases not matched to a gene: 13. The CDR3 length is 15 residues. CDR1 and CDR2 (germline): SGHRS, YFSETQ.

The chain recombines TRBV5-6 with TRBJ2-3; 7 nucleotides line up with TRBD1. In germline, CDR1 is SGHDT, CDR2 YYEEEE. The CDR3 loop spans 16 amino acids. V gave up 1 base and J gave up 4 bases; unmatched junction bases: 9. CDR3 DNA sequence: TGTGCCAGCAGCTTGTCCTTGGACAGGAGTTCAGATACGCAGTATTTT. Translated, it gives CASSLSLDRSSDTQYF.

For the CDR3, the DNA is TGTGCCAGCAGTTTTCGACAGGGGGCGCCTAATCAGCCCCAGCATTTT. This translates into CASSFRQGAPNQPQHF. The rearrangement joins TRBV28 to TRBJ1-5; TRBD1 matches at 10 bases. V was pared by 3 bases and J by 4 bases, with 6 bases of the junction left unmatched. This CDR3 comprises 16 residues. Germline CDR1 is MDHEN and CDR2 is SYDVKM.

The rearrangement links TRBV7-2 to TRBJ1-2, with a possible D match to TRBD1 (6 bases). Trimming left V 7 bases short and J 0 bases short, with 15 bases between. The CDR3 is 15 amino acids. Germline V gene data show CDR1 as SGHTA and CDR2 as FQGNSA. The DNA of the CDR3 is TGTGCCAGCACCCCCACCCGGACAGCTAACTATGGCTACACCTTC. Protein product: CASTPTRTANYGYTF.

The CDR3: CASSLFSGTGVYEQYF. Written as DNA, the CDR3 is TGTGCCAGCAGCTTGTTTTCCGGGACAGGGGTCTACGAGCAGTACTTC. The chain links TRBV5-6 to TRBJ2-7; 10 bases line up with TRBD1. The germline V gene encodes CDR1 SGHDT and CDR2 YYEEEE. J lost 3 bases, V lost 1 base, and 7 bases had no gene match. The CDR3 loop spans 16 amino acids. Together with reference TRBV5-6 and TRBJ2-7, the CDR3 gives the full variable domain: DAGVTQSPTHLIKTRGQQVTLRCSPKSGHDTVSWYQQALGQGPQFIFQYYEEEERQRGNFPDRFSGHQFPNYSSELNVNALLLGDSALYLCASSLFSGTGVYEQYFGPGTRLTVT.

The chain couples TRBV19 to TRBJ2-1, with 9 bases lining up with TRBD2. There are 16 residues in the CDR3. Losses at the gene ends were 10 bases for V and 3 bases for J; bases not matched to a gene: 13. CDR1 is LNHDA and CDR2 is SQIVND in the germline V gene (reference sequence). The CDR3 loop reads CATRAAGGIGYNEQFF. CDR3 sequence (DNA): TGTGCCACCAGGGCGGCGGGAGGGATCGGCTACAATGAGCAGTTCTTC.

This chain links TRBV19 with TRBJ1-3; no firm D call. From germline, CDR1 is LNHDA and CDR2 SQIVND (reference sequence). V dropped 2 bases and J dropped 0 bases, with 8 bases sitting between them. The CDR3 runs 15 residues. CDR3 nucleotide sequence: TGTGCCAGTAGTATATTGTCGAACTCTGGAAACACCATATATTTT. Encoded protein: CASSILSNSGNTIYF.

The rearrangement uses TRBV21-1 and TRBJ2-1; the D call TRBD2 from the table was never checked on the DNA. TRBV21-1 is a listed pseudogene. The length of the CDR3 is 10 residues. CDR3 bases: TGTGCCAGCAGGTCGCCGGACTGCTTCTTC. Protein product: CASRSPDCFF.

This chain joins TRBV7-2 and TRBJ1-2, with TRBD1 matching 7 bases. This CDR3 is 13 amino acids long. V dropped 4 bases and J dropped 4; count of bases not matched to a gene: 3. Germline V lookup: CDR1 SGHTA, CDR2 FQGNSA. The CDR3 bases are TGTGCCAGCAGCTCCGGACAGGCCTATGGCTACACCTTC. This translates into CASSSGQAYGYTF.

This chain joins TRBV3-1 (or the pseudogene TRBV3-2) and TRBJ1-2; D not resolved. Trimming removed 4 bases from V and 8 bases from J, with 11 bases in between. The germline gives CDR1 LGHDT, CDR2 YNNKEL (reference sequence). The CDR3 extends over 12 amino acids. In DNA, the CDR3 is TGTGCCAGCAGCCGGACCCCCGGGGGCTACACCTTC. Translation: CASSRTPGGYTF.

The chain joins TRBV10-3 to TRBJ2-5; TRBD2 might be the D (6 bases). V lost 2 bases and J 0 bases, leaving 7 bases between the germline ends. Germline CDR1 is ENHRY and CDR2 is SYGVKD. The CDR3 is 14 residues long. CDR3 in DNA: TGTGCCATCAGTGAGATAGCGGACCAAGAGACCCAGTACTTC. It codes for CAISEIADQETQYF.

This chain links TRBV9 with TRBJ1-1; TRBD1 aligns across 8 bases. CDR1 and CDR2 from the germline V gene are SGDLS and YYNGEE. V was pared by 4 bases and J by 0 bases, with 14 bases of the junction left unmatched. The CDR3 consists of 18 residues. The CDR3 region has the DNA TGTGCCAGCAGCAGAAACAGGGGGTTGCGTCTGATGAACACTGAAGCTTTCTTT. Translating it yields CASSRNRGLRLMNTEAFF.

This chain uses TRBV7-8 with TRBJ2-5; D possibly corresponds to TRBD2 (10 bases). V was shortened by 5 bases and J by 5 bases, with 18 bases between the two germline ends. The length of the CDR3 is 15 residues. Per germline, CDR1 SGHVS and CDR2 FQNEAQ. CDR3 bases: TGTGCCAGCAGCCCACTAGCGGGGACAGGGGAGACCCAGTACTTC. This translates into CASSPLAGTGETQYF.

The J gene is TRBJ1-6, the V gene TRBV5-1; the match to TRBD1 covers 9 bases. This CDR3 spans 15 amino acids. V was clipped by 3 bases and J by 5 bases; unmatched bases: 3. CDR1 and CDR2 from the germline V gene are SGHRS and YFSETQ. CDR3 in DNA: TGCGCCAGCAGCTCACAGGGGGCGGATAATTCACCCCTCCACTTT. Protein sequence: CASSSQGADNSPLHF.

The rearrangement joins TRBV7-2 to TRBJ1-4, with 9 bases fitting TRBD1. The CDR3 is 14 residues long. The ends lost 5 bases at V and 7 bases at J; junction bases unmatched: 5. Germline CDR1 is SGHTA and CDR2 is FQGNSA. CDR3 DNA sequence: TGTGCCAGCAGCATCGACAGGGGGAGTGAAAAACTGTTTTTT. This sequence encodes CASSIDRGSEKLFF.

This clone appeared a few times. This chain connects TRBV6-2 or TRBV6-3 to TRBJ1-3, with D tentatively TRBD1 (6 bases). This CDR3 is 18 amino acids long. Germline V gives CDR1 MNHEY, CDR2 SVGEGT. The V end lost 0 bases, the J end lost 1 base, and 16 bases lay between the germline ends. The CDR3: CASSYSAGPGQSGNTIYF. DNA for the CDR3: TGTGCCAGCAGTTACTCGGCGGGTCCGGGACAATCTGGAAACACCATATATTTT.

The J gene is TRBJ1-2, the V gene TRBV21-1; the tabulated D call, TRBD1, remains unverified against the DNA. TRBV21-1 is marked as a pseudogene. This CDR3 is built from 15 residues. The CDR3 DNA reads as TGTGCCAGCAGCAGGGGACACCCCGGCCCTTGTGGCTACACCTTC. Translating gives CASSRGHPGPCGYTF.

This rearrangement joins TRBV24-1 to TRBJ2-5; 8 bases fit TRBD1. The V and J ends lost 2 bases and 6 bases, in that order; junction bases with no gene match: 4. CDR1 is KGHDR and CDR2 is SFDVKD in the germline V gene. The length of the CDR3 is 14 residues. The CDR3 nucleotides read TGTGCCACCAGTGATTCAGGGGGCTCGCAGACCCAGTACTTC. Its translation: CATSDSGGSQTQYF.

In nucleotides, the CDR3 is TGTGCCGCCCTGACAGGGCTTGGCTACACCTTC. Translating it yields CAALTGLGYTF. The chain combines TRBV19 with TRBJ1-2, with 7 bases identical to TRBD1. Germline V gives CDR1 LNHDA, CDR2 SQIVND (reference sequence). Unmatched junction bases numbered 7, after V lost 11 bases and J lost 7 bases. CDR3 length equals 11 residues.

CDR3 sequence (DNA): TGTGCCAGTGGACTAGCGATCAGCACAGATACGCAGTATTTT. This gives the protein CASGLAISTDTQYF. This chain joins TRBV19 and TRBJ2-3; 9 bases align to TRBD2. Germline lookup yields CDR1 LNHDA and CDR2 SQIVND (reference sequence). V shed 8 bases, J shed 0 bases, and the junction held 3 bases outside the gene matches. CDR3 length: 14 amino acids.